This T cell receptor beta chain was recorded in a study of T cells in Graves' hyperthyroidism and ophthalmopathy. Study overall: Before any treatment, at initial diagnosis, peripheral blood was collected.

This CDR3 has 15 amino acids. The germline V gene has CDR1 MNHEY and CDR2 SMNVEV (reference sequence). Note on this clonotype: Its matching antigen is unknown. Germline and junction disagree at one end, which may indicate a read error.

The PBMCs were taken from around 9.1 ml of fresh peripheral blood. Study findings and constraints: Most clonotypes expanded in the thyroid (above 0.001) were also present in blood. The model anticipated ophthalmopathy a median about six months pre-onset.

RNA transcripts were the template for amplifying TCR beta CDR3 regions. First-round RT-PCR targeting the TCR CDR3 was performed with the HTBI primer set. In TCRdb, the multiplex PCR reads were re-called with MiXCR into one record per CDR3 protein. The sample holds a few hundred thousand distinct CDR3 sequences, more than 15% seen once. The chain uses TRBV27 and TRBJ2-7; no reliable D call. This clonotype was obtained from a woman in her thirties or forties with Graves' ophthalmopathy. The source material was blood. The CDR3 bases are TGTGCCAGCAGCCCAACTCTGTGGGTCTCCGACGAGCAGTACTTC. Protein sequence: CASSPTLWVSDEQYF.